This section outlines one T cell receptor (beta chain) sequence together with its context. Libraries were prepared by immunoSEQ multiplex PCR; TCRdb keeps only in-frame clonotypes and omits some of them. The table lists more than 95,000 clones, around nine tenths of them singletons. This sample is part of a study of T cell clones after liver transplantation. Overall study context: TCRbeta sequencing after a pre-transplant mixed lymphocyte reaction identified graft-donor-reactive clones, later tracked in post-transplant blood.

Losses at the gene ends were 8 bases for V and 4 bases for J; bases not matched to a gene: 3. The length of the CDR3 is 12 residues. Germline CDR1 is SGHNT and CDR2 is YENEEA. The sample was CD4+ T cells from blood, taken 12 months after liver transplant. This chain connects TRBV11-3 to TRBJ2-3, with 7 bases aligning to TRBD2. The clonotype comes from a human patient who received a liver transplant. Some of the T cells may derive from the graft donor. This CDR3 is CASGRAADTQYF. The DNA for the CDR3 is TGTGCCAGCGGGAGGGCCGCAGATACGCAGTATTTT.